Each of the 5 T cell receptor beta chains below was sequenced from the same sample in a study of blood T cell repertoires in COVID-19. The assay was immunoSEQ multiplex PCR, and TCRdb's table has in-frame clones only and misses some. The repertoire holds approximately 70,000 clones, with about 85% as singletons. The sequenced sample consisted of peripheral blood. All receptors derive from a woman in her forties or fifties with COVID-19, enrolled during active disease.

The chain recombines TRBV7-2 with TRBJ2-1; 7 nucleotides align to TRBD1. This CDR3 region has 14 residues. The germline V gene encodes CDR1 SGHTA and CDR2 FQGNSA. The V segment lost 2 bases and the J segment 8 bases; nucleotides outside the gene matches: 6. The CDR3 is CASSLSTGSHEQFF. In DNA, the CDR3 is TGTGCCAGCAGCTTATCGACAGGGAGCCATGAGCAGTTCTTC.

This chain uses TRBV11-3 with TRBJ2-1; 7 bases match TRBD1. This CDR3 region has 15 residues. The V gene's germline CDR1 is SGHNT and CDR2 YENEEA. The V segment lost 4 bases and the J segment 8 bases; nucleotides outside the gene matches: 11. DNA for the CDR3: TGTGCCAGCAGCTCTGACAGGGTGCGAATGGATGAGCAGTTCTTC. Encoded protein: CASSSDRVRMDEQFF. Filled out from reference TRBV11-3 and TRBJ2-1, the complete variable domain reads EAGVVQSPRYKIIEKKQPVAFWCNPISGHNTLYWYLQNLGQGPELLIRYENEEAVDDSQLPKDRFSAERLKGVDSTLKIQPAELGDSAVYLCASSSDRVRMDEQFFGPGTRLTVL.

This rearrangement joins TRBV2 to TRBJ1-5; D gene unclear. Looked up from germline, CDR1 is SNHLY and CDR2 is FYNNEI. This CDR3 region has 16 residues. The V gene lost 5 bases and the J gene lost 5 bases, with 19 bases spanning the gap. The CDR3 spells CASSLYEMGSYQPQHF. The CDR3 nucleotides read TGTGCCAGCAGTTTGTACGAAATGGGCAGTTATCAGCCCCAGCATTTT.

The chain has TRBV29-1 and TRBJ2-1, with TRBD1 identical over 8 bases. Trimming removed 4 bases from V and 4 bases from J; junction bases left unmatched: 6. The CDR3 spans 14 residues. From germline, CDR1 is SQVTM and CDR2 ANQGSEA. CDR3 in amino acids: CSVVGQGSYNEQFF. CDR3 DNA sequence: TGCAGCGTTGTAGGACAGGGAAGTTACAATGAGCAGTTCTTC.

This chain uses TRBV2 with TRBJ2-1, with 10 bases aligning to TRBD2. CDR3 length: 14 residues. V was pared by 5 bases and J by 5 bases, with 3 bases of the junction left unmatched. Germline V gene lookup returns CDR1 SNHLY and CDR2 FYNNEI. The CDR3 loop is CASSLAGGHNEQFF. DNA of the CDR3: TGTGCCAGCAGTTTAGCGGGAGGACACAATGAGCAGTTCTTC. The variable domain in full, with the rest retrieved from reference TRBV2 and TRBJ2-1, is EPEVTQTPSHQVTQMGQEVILRCVPISNHLYFYWYRQILGQKVEFLVSFYNNEISEKSEIFDDQFSVERPDGSNFTLKIRSTKLEDSAMYFCASSLAGGHNEQFFGPGTRLTVL.